This TCR beta chain stems from a study of blood T cell repertoires in COVID-19. After removal of 3 bases from V and 3 bases from J, the junction contained 13 bases not matched to a gene. Germline V gene lookup returns CDR1 LNHDA and CDR2 SQIVND (reference sequence). The CDR3 spans 18 residues. Authors' analysis steps: Scientists estimated how many nucleated cells there were by amplifying reference gene primers. Assay used: immunoSEQ multiplex PCR; TCRdb lists only in-frame clones, some missing. V and J calls and clone size are given by that table; D and trimming were obtained from the DNA. The sample comprises about 300,000 clones, about 87% of which are singletons, and over 6% rests with the top ten.

The receptor was derived from a woman in her twenties or thirties who had recovered from COVID-19. The specimen was peripheral blood. This chain links TRBV19 with TRBJ1-5; 8 positions agree with TRBD1. CDR3 in amino acids: CASSMTPRGRGHNQPQHF. The CDR3 DNA reads TGTGCCAGTAGTATGACTCCGAGGGGCAGGGGGCACAATCAGCCCCAGCATTTT.